The sequence of this T cell receptor beta chain was determined in a study of CD8 T cells in Susac syndrome. TEMRA cells were FACS-enriched, while CD8+ and CD4+ T cells were negatively isolated. Random hexamers served to reverse transcribe roughly 0.45 to 1 ug RNA. TCRdb itself ran the immunoSEQ multiplex PCR reads through MiXCR, one entry per CDR3 protein. The sample lists some 300,000 distinct CDR3 sequences; around nine tenths were seen once. CDR1 MNHEY and CDR2 SVGEGT come from the germline V gene. This CDR3 region has 15 residues. The V and J ends lost 1 base and 5 bases respectively, with 14 bases between them.

This chain links TRBV6-2 or TRBV6-3 with TRBJ2-5; D assignment may be TRBD1 or TRBD2 (6 bases each). The sequencing sample was made of CD8+ T cells from PBMCs. The sequence was collected from a human donor with multiple sclerosis. CDR3 DNA: TGTGCCAGCAGTTACTGGTATTGGGGGGCGGAGACCCAGTACTTC. As protein: CASSYWYWGAETQYF.